This T cell receptor beta chain was retrieved from a study of early T cells in non-severe SARS-CoV-2 infection. This CDR3 is built from 14 residues. V shed 10 bases and J 2 bases; nucleotides not matched to a gene: 5. Germline CDR1 reads MNHNS; CDR2 reads SASEGT. Individual cDNA molecules received unique molecular identifiers during library preparation. TCRdb re-called the 5' RACE reads through MiXCR, storing one row per CDR3 protein. The sample shows about 60,000 distinct CDR3 sequences, about 13% of them seen only once. This chain joins TRBV6-1 and TRBJ2-7, with 13 positions matching TRBD2. Sequenced material: whole blood. The sequence was obtained from an adult who was a healthcare worker with PCR-confirmed SARS-CoV-2 infection or an uninfected control (not recorded which). This CDR3 reads CAIGLAGDPYEQYF. The CDR3 DNA reads as TGTGCCATAGGACTAGCGGGAGACCCCTACGAGCAGTACTTC.